This paragraph covers one TCR beta chain sequence. Its target is unknown. The V gene end was trimmed by 1 base and the J gene end by 0 bases; junction bases not matched to a gene: 15. Germline values: CDR1 SGHRS, CDR2 YFSETQ. The CDR3 is 20 amino acids. This sample was included in a study of T cell responses to AZD1222 COVID-19 vaccine. Libraries were prepared by immunoSEQ multiplex PCR; TCRdb keeps only in-frame clonotypes and omits some of them. The table includes about 74,000 clones, 85% to 95% detected once. Study outcomes and limitations: Clonal diversity may have been underestimated in mostly white British donors.

The source material was peripheral blood, sampled 28 days after the second AZD1222 dose. The rearrangement links TRBV5-1 to TRBJ2-5, with TRBD1 matching 10 bases. The TCR sequence derives from an adult who received the AZD1222 COVID-19 vaccine. The CDR3 DNA is TGCGCCAGCAGCTTGACACCGGGACAGGGGCAGGTTGGGTACCAAGAGACCCAGTACTTC. Translating gives CASSLTPGQGQVGYQETQYF.